This TCR beta chain comes out of a study of blood T cell repertoires in COVID-19. At the level of the study: Both acute and convalescent COVID-19 samples were obtained from the United States, Italy and Spain. Sample material is recorded as cDNA or gDNA derived from T cells, B-cell-depleted T cells, or PBMCs.

Per the authors' pipeline: The assay estimated nucleated cells by amplifying reference gene primers. Libraries were prepared by immunoSEQ multiplex PCR; TCRdb keeps only in-frame clonotypes and omits some of them. That table furnishes V, J and clone size, whereas the DNA furnished D and trimming. The sample holds around 320,000 clones, about 82% seen once. The CDR3 has 16 residues. In germline, CDR1 is MDHEN, CDR2 SYDVKM. V was shortened by 5 bases and J by 5 bases, with 19 bases between the two germline ends. The receptor was isolated from a human donor in a cohort sampled during active COVID-19. The source material was peripheral blood. This chain joins TRBV28 and TRBJ1-3; the D is unclear. The DNA of the CDR3 is TGTGCCAGCAGTCCGCCTCTCGGGGTTACTAGAAACACCATATATTTT. Translating gives CASSPPLGVTRNTIYF.